These 17 T cell receptor beta chains originate from one sample sequenced in a study of cytomegalovirus exposure and HLA in healthy donors. Researchers ran the PCR with 60 Vbeta and 13 Jbeta primers. Assay: immunoSEQ multiplex PCR; the TCRdb copy retains only in-frame clones and omits some. The repertoire includes about 130,000 clones, around 74% of them detected once, and roughly 3.1% sits in the top ten. Sequences were obtained from PBMCs. The receptors shown here come from a man aged 30-40 years in good health and CMV-seronegative.

The rearrangement links TRBV7-2 to TRBJ2-1, with TRBD2 matching over 9 bases. The CDR3 runs 14 residues. V gave up 2 bases and J gave up 7 bases; unmatched junction bases: 3. Germline values: CDR1 SGHTA, CDR2 FQGNSA. DNA for the CDR3: TGTGCCAGCAGCTTACCTAGCGGGGTGAATGAGCAGTTCTTC. Its translation: CASSLPSGVNEQFF.

V and J are TRBV5-6 and TRBJ1-2; 7 nucleotides match TRBD1. Germline V gene lookup returns CDR1 SGHDT and CDR2 YYEEEE. The CDR3 runs 13 residues. V lost 4 bases to trimming and J lost 4 bases; unmatched junction nucleotides: 4. CDR3 in DNA: TGTGCCAGCAGCCCGGACAGGAGCTATGGCTACACCTTC. It encodes CASSPDRSYGYTF.

The chain is built from TRBV7-9 and TRBJ2-2, with 10 bases identical to TRBD1. After removal of 5 bases from V and 6 bases from J, the junction contained 6 bases not matched to a gene. The CDR3 extends over 15 amino acids. Germline V gene data show CDR1 as SEHNR and CDR2 as FQNEAQ (reference sequence). CDR3 amino acids: CASSMGQGLSGELFF. The DNA of the CDR3 is TGTGCCAGCAGCATGGGACAGGGGTTATCCGGGGAGCTGTTTTTT.

This rearrangement joins TRBV11-3 to TRBJ2-7, with D perhaps TRBD2 (5 bases). CDR1 and CDR2 from the germline V gene are SGHNT and YENEEA. CDR3 length: 10 amino acids. Trimming took off 11 bases at V and 9 bases at J, with 14 bases between the two ends. The CDR3 spells CAGRDWGQYF. The CDR3 nucleotides are TGTGCCGGACGGGATTGGGGGCAGTACTTC. Full variable domain (remainder filled in from reference TRBV11-3 and TRBJ2-7): EAGVVQSPRYKIIEKKQPVAFWCNPISGHNTLYWYLQNLGQGPELLIRYENEEAVDDSQLPKDRFSAERLKGVDSTLKIQPAELGDSAVYLCAGRDWGQYFGPGTRLTVT.

This clone was counted a single time. CDR3 region: CAWSSRGSYTF. Here the CDR3 DNA reads TGTGCCTGGAGCTCAAGGGGGAGCTACACCTTC. This chain uses TRBV30 with TRBJ1-2; D might be TRBD1 (6 bases). The CDR3 extends over 11 amino acids. CDR1 is GTSNPN, CDR2 SVGIG, per germline (reference sequence). V dropped 3 bases and J dropped 9 bases, with 11 bases sitting between them. Full variable domain (remainder filled in from reference TRBV30 and TRBJ1-2): SQTIHQWPATLVQPVGSPLSLECTVEGTSNPNLYWYRQAAGRGLQLLFYSVGIGQISSEVPQNLSASRPQDRQFILSSKKLLLSDSGFYLCAWSSRGSYTFGSGTRLTVV.

This rearrangement joins TRBV29-1 to TRBJ1-2; a possible D gene is TRBD1 (5 bases). The CDR3 has 14 amino acids. The V and J ends lost 4 bases and 2 bases respectively, with 14 bases between them. The germline V gene has CDR1 SQVTM and CDR2 ANQGSEA. The CDR3 reads CSVVGGRANYGYTF. The CDR3 coding sequence is TGCAGCGTTGTGGGGGGTAGGGCCAACTATGGCTACACCTTC.

This clone was observed once. V usage is TRBV5-1 and J usage is TRBJ1-5; D gene uncertain. Germline assignment: CDR1 SGHRS and CDR2 YFSETQ. This CDR3 has 14 residues. V was cut by 1 base and J by 6 bases, with 11 bases left in between. The chain's CDR3 is CASSLTGFAQPQHF. CDR3 nucleotides: TGCGCCAGCAGCTTGACCGGGTTTGCTCAGCCCCAGCATTTT.

The chain uses TRBV9 and TRBJ1-1, with D possibly being TRBD1 (5 bases). V lost 1 base and J 0 bases, leaving 10 bases between the germline ends. Germline CDR1 SGDLS, CDR2 YYNGEE. There are 15 residues in the CDR3. The CDR3 DNA reads TGTGCCAGCAGCGTAACCAGGGAGGTGAACACTGAAGCTTTCTTT. Residues: CASSVTREVNTEAFF. The full variable domain, rest sourced from reference TRBV9 and TRBJ1-1, is DSGVTQTPKHLITATGQRVTLRCSPRSGDLSVYWYQQSLDQGLQFLIQYYNGEERAKGNILERFSAQQFPDLHSELNLSSLELGDSALYFCASSVTREVNTEAFFGQGTRLTVV.

V usage is TRBV4-1 and J usage is TRBJ2-3, with a possible D match to TRBD2 (5 bases). The CDR3 contains 14 residues. Trimming removed 1 base from V and 4 bases from J, with 9 bases in between. Germline V gene lookup returns CDR1 MGHRA and CDR2 YSYEKL. The CDR3 nucleotides are TGCGCCAGCAGCCAAGTGGACGGGGCAGATACGCAGTATTTT. Its translation: CASSQVDGADTQYF.

The chain recombines TRBV28 with TRBJ1-6, with TRBD1 matching over 8 bases. Germline values: CDR1 MDHEN, CDR2 SYDVKM. V lost 4 bases to trimming and J lost 7 bases; unmatched junction nucleotides: 6. The CDR3 is 15 residues long. DNA for the CDR3: TGTGCCAGCAGTTCTGGACAGGGAGGCAATTCACCCCTCCACTTT. Translation: CASSSGQGGNSPLHF.

This CDR3 reads CASSTGQGATGTQYF. CDR3 DNA sequence: TGTGCCAGCAGCACTGGACAGGGAGCCACGGGGACCCAGTACTTC. V usage is TRBV9 and J usage is TRBJ2-5, with 8 bases matching TRBD1. Trimming took 4 bases from V and 7 from J; bases not matched to a gene: 12. The CDR3 has 15 residues. CDR1 and CDR2 from the germline V gene are SGDLS and YYNGEE.

In its sample, this clone was seen once. Other nucleotide sequences from this sample produce the same CDR3. The rearrangement uses TRBV28 and TRBJ2-7; 7 bases line up with TRBD2. The CDR3 is made up of 12 amino acids. After removal of 6 bases from V and 4 bases from J, the junction contained 3 bases not matched to a gene. Germline CDR1 is MDHEN and CDR2 is SYDVKM. The CDR3 sequence is CASSLGGYEQYF. The DNA for the CDR3 is TGTGCCAGCAGCTTGGGGGGGTACGAGCAGTACTTC.

This chain uses TRBV7-9 with TRBJ1-1, with unresolved D. This CDR3 is built from 14 residues. The germline V and J ends were trimmed by 5 bases and 1 base, with 11 bases remaining between them. CDR1 SEHNR and CDR2 FQNEAQ come from the germline V gene (reference sequence). CDR3 in DNA: TGTGCCAGCAGCAAAAACACAGAGAACACTGAAGCTTTCTTT. Its translation: CASSKNTENTEAFF.

This clone was seen once. The chain recombines TRBV28 with TRBJ2-7; 8 positions match TRBD2. From germline, CDR1 is MDHEN and CDR2 SYDVKM. Unmatched junction bases numbered 13, after V lost 5 bases and J lost 4 bases. The CDR3 spans 16 residues. Written as DNA, the CDR3 is TGTGCCAGCAGTCCCCCACTAGCGGAGAATTCATACGAGCAGTACTTC. Protein: CASSPPLAENSYEQYF.

The chain uses TRBV18 and TRBJ2-7; D remains unclear. Germline CDR1 is KGHSH and CDR2 is LQKENI. V was trimmed by 4 bases and J by 9 bases, leaving 19 bases between them. This CDR3 region has 14 residues. CDR3 nucleotide sequence: TGTGCCAGCTCACTCGGAGAGATAGATAGAGTGCAGTACTTC. This codes for CASSLGEIDRVQYF.

V is TRBV28 and J is TRBJ2-4; 7 nucleotides line up with TRBD2. The junction had 12 bases not matched to a gene; V was cut back by 7 bases and J by 0 bases. The CDR3 consists of 17 residues. CDR1 is MDHEN and CDR2 is SYDVKM in the germline V gene. For the CDR3, the DNA is TGTGCCAGCACCGGTTCAGGCGGGAGTCTAGCCAAAAACATTCAGTACTTC. Amino acid sequence: CASTGSGGSLAKNIQYF. Full variable domain (remainder filled in from reference TRBV28 and TRBJ2-4): DVKVTQSSRYLVKRTGEKVFLECVQDMDHENMFWYRQDPGLGLRLIYFSYDVKMKEKGDIPEGYSVSREKKERFSLILESASTNQTSMYLCASTGSGGSLAKNIQYFGAGTRLSVL.

The rearrangement links TRBV10-3 to TRBJ1-5; 11 bases agree with TRBD1. This CDR3 contains 19 residues. Trimming took 4 bases from V and 2 from J; bases not matched to a gene: 13. Germline V gives CDR1 ENHRY, CDR2 SYGVKD. In DNA form, the CDR3 reads TGTGCCATCAGTGCGACCCCAAGGACAGGGGGCTTACGCAATCAGCCCCAGCATTTT. Translating it yields CAISATPRTGGLRNQPQHF.